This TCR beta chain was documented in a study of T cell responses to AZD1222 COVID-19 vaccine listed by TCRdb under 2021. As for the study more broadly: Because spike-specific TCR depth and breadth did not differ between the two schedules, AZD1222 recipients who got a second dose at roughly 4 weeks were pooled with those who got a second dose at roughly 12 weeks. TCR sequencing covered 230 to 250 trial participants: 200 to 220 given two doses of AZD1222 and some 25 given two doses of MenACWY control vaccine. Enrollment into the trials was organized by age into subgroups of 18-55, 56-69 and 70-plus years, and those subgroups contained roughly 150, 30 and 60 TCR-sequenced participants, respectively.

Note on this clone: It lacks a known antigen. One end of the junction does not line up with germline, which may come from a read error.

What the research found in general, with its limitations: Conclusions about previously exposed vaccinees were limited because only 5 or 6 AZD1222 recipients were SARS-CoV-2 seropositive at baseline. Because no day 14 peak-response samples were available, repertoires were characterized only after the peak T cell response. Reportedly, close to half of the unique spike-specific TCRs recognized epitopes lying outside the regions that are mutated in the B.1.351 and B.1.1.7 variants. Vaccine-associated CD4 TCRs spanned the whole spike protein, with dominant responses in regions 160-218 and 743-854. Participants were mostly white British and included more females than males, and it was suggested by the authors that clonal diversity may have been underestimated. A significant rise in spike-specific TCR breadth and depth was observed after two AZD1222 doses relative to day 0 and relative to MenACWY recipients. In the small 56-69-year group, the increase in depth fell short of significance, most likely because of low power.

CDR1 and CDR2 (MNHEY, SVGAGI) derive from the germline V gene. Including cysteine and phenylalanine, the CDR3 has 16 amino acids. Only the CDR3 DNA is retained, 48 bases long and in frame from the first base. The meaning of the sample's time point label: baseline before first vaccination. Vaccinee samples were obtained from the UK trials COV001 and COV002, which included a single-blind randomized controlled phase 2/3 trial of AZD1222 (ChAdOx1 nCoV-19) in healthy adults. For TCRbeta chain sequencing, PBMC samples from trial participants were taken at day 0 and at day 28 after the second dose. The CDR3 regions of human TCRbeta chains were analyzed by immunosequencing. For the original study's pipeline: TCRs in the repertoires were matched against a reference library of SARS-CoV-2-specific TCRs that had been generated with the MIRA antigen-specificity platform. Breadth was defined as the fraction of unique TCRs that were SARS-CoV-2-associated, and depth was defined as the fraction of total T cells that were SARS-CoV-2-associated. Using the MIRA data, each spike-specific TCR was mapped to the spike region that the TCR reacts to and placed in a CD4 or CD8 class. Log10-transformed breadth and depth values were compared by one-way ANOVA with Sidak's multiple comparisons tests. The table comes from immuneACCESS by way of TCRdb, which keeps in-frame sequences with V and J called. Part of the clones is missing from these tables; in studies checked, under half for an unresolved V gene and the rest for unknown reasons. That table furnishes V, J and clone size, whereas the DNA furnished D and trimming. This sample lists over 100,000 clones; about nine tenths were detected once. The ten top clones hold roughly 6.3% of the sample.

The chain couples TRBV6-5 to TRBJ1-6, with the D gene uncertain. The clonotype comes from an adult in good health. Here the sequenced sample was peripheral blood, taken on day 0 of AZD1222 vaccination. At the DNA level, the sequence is TGTGCCAGCAGCTACTACCAAGGTGTGGTAAAGGGATCCCTCCACTTT. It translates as CASSYYQGVVKGSLHF.